Each of the 29 T cell receptor beta chains below was sequenced from the same sample in a study of blood T cell repertoires in COVID-19. Libraries were prepared by immunoSEQ multiplex PCR; TCRdb keeps only in-frame clonotypes and omits some of them. This sample has 64,000 or so clones; 75% to 85% occur once, and the top ten carry roughly an eighth. Sequencing was done on a sample of peripheral blood. The receptor set was obtained from a human donor in a cohort sampled during active COVID-19.

This clone showed up just once. The chain combines TRBV2 with TRBJ2-2, with 7 bases that match TRBD2. Losses at the gene ends were 8 bases for V and 4 bases for J; bases not matched to a gene: 7. CDR1 and CDR2 from the germline V gene are SNHLY and FYNNEI. This CDR3 spans 14 amino acids. DNA of the CDR3: TGTGCCAGCGGGGGGGACGGAGGCACCGGGGAGCTGTTTTTT. It is translated as CASGGDGGTGELFF.

The chain recombines TRBV21-1 with TRBJ2-6; the listed D gene, TRBD1, was not tested against the DNA. TRBV21-1 is a documented pseudogene. The CDR3 totals 18 residues. In DNA form, the CDR3 reads TGTGCCAGCAACCTGATCCGGGACAGGGACTCTGGGGCCAACGTCCTGACTTTC. Translated: CASNLIRDRDSGANVLTF.

The rearrangement links TRBV5-5 to TRBJ2-7, with TRBD2 matching 11 bases. Germline loops: CDR1 SGHKS, CDR2 YYEKEE (reference sequence). The CDR3 has 16 amino acids. The J segment lost 2 bases and the V segment lost 1 base, leaving 5 bases of the junction unmatched. DNA of the CDR3: TGTGCCAGCAGCTTGTTACTAGCGGGGGCTACCTACGAGCAGTACTTC. Translated: CASSLLLAGATYEQYF.

This sequence joins TRBV27 and TRBJ1-1; tentatively, D is TRBD1 (5 bases). CDR1 is MNHEY, CDR2 SMNVEV, per germline (reference sequence). The V end was cut by 1 base, the J end by 1 base, with 10 bases between. The CDR3 length is 15 residues. The CDR3 DNA sequence: TGTGCCAGCAGTTTATACCCCGACAGGAACACTGAAGCTTTCTTT. Translating gives CASSLYPDRNTEAFF.

This sequence joins TRBV2 and TRBJ2-3; 11 nucleotides align to TRBD1. This CDR3 comprises 15 residues. The ends lost 6 bases at V and 4 bases at J; junction bases unmatched: 6. Germline-derived CDR1 and CDR2 are SNHLY and FYNNEI. DNA of the CDR3: TGTGCCAGCAGCGCCGGGACAGGGGGTTCAGATACGCAGTATTTT. Translation: CASSAGTGGSDTQYF.

The table lists this clone with a count of one. V usage is TRBV6-5 and J usage is TRBJ1-1; TRBD1 matches 7 bases. This CDR3 has 12 residues. V shed 5 bases and J 11 bases; nucleotides not matched to a gene: 8. Germline values: CDR1 MNHEY, CDR2 SVGAGI. CDR3 DNA: TGTGCCAGCAGTACCCGACAGGGTCAGGCTTTCTTT. Protein product: CASSTRQGQAFF.

The genes are TRBV10-3 and TRBJ1-2, with 7 bases lining up with TRBD1. Unmatched junction bases numbered 13, after V lost 6 bases and J lost 6 bases. This CDR3 is built from 15 residues. In germline, CDR1 is ENHRY, CDR2 SYGVKD. The CDR3 protein is CAISDQGDPLNGYTF. In DNA form, the CDR3 reads TGTGCCATCAGCGATCAGGGGGACCCTTTGAATGGCTACACCTTC.

The chain is built from TRBV29-1 and TRBJ2-3; D unresolved. CDR3 length: 13 residues. The germline CDR1 and CDR2 sequences are SQVTM and ANQGSEA. The V and J ends lost 4 bases and 2 bases respectively, with 10 bases between them. CDR3 sequence reads: CSVGPINTDTQYF. CDR3 nucleotides: TGCAGCGTTGGGCCCATTAACACAGATACGCAGTATTTT.

This chain uses TRBV3-1 (or the pseudogene TRBV3-2) with TRBJ1-1; D is possibly TRBD1 (5 bases). The germline V and J ends were trimmed by 2 bases and 9 bases, with 19 bases remaining between them. Looked up from germline, CDR1 is LGHDT and CDR2 is YNNKEL (reference sequence). The CDR3 sequence is 15 residues long. The CDR3 here is CASSQILQVGVKAFF. The DNA of the CDR3 is TGTGCCAGCAGCCAAATCCTACAGGTCGGCGTAAAAGCTTTCTTT.

This clone has more than one count but fewer than ten. The CDR3 bases are TGTGCCAGCAGTGAAGCGGGGGGCTCCTACAATGAGCAGTTCTTC. Amino acids: CASSEAGGSYNEQFF. The rearrangement joins TRBV6-4 to TRBJ2-1, with 9 bases matching TRBD2. The CDR3 loop spans 15 amino acids. V dropped 3 bases and J dropped 0; count of bases not matched to a gene: 0. Germline V gene data show CDR1 as MRHNA and CDR2 as SNTAGT.

This chain links TRBV4-2 with TRBJ1-2; 10 positions match TRBD1. This CDR3 is 15 amino acids long. CDR1 and CDR2 from the germline V gene are LGHNA and YNFKEQ. Losses at the gene ends were 1 base for V and 7 bases for J; bases not matched to a gene: 6. The CDR3 nucleotides are TGTGCCAGCAGCCAAGGGGAGAGGACAGGGGGTGGCTACACCTTC. It specifies CASSQGERTGGGYTF.

This clone was picked up many times. This chain connects TRBV6-5 to TRBJ1-2; TRBD1 might be the D (5 bases). CDR3 length equals 12 residues. V shed 7 bases and J shed 5 bases, with 11 bases lying between them. Germline CDR1 reads MNHEY; CDR2 reads SVGAGI. The CDR3 region has the DNA TGTGCCAGCACCCTGGACATTTATGGCTACACCTTC. This encodes CASTLDIYGYTF.

Here the CDR3 DNA reads TGTGCCAGCAGTCCAGGGGCCGGGGAGCTGTTTTTT. Translation: CASSPGAGELFF. V gene TRBV7-8 combines with J gene TRBJ2-2; D is possibly TRBD1 (6 bases). The V gene lost 6 bases and the J gene lost 6 bases, with 8 bases spanning the gap. CDR3 length equals 12 residues. Germline-derived CDR1 and CDR2 are SGHVS and FQNEAQ.

This clone is a singleton in its sample. The chain has TRBV5-4 and TRBJ2-5; possible D gene TRBD2, 5 bases. The V gene lost 0 bases and the J gene lost 0 bases, with 6 bases spanning the gap. The CDR3 runs 14 residues. The germline CDR1 and CDR2 sequences are SGHNT and YYREEE (reference sequence). In DNA, the CDR3 is TGTGCCAGCAGCTTGGCTAGCTACCAAGAGACCCAGTACTTC. This sequence encodes CASSLASYQETQYF.

J is TRBJ2-3 and V is TRBV5-1; D gene uncertain. Germline CDR1 SGHRS, CDR2 YFSETQ. V lost 3 bases to trimming and J lost 0 bases, with 14 bases between them. This CDR3 contains 16 residues. CDR3 nucleotides: TGCGCCAGCAGCTCAGATGGCCTTCCTAGCACAGATACGCAGTATTTT. Its translation: CASSSDGLPSTDTQYF.

The chain carries TRBV4-2 and TRBJ1-2; D unresolved. The CDR3 covers 16 residues. Trimming removed 0 bases from V and 7 bases from J, with 18 bases in between. Germline CDR1 reads LGHNA; CDR2 reads YNFKEQ. In nucleotides, the CDR3 is TGTGCCAGCAGCCAAGATTTCACGACCGTGCGGAGTGGCTACACCTTC. It encodes CASSQDFTTVRSGYTF.

This chain connects TRBV18 to TRBJ2-3; 11 bases are a match to TRBD2. This CDR3 has 17 amino acids. Germline V gives CDR1 KGHSH, CDR2 LQKENI. The V segment lost 3 bases and the J segment 8 bases; nucleotides outside the gene matches: 13. The CDR3 sequence is CASSPRRPSGGSVTQYF. CDR3 DNA: TGTGCCAGCTCACCTCGACGTCCTAGCGGGGGGTCAGTTACGCAGTATTTT.

This rearrangement joins TRBV5-6 to TRBJ2-1, with D unclear. The length of the CDR3 is 12 residues. With 1 base removed from V and 6 bases from J, the gap between germline ends came to 5 bases. The germline V gene has CDR1 SGHDT and CDR2 YYEEEE. The CDR3 loop is CASSLRSNEQFF. In DNA form, the CDR3 reads TGTGCCAGCAGCTTGAGGAGCAATGAGCAGTTCTTC.

The rearrangement links TRBV5-1 to TRBJ2-3; maybe TRBD2 (6 bases). The CDR3 is made up of 14 amino acids. V was trimmed by 2 bases and J by 3 bases, leaving 10 bases between them. Germline values: CDR1 SGHRS, CDR2 YFSETQ. The chain's CDR3 is CASSLVGRTDTQYF. CDR3 bases: TGCGCCAGCAGCTTAGTTGGGAGGACAGATACGCAGTATTTT.

This chain connects TRBV5-8 to TRBJ1-1; 7 positions match TRBD1. Germline loops: CDR1 SGHTS, CDR2 YDEGEE. V was clipped by 6 bases and J by 1 base; unmatched bases: 6. The length of the CDR3 is 14 residues. The DNA of the CDR3 is TGTGCCAGCAACCGAGGACAGGCGAACACTGAAGCTTTCTTT. Protein product: CASNRGQANTEAFF.

The chain joins TRBV30 to TRBJ2-7; 9 nucleotides align to TRBD1. CDR3 size: 13 residues. Trimming took 5 bases from V and 2 from J; bases not matched to a gene: 4. Germline V lookup: CDR1 GTSNPN, CDR2 SVGIG (reference sequence). CDR3 protein: CAWARDRAYEQYF. The CDR3 region has the DNA TGTGCCTGGGCCCGGGACAGGGCCTACGAGCAGTACTTC.

CDR3 bases: TGTGCCAGCAGCCGCGCTAATTGGAGTGAGCAGTTCTTC. Protein sequence: CASSRANWSEQFF. The chain recombines TRBV12-3 or TRBV12-4 with TRBJ2-1; D remains ambiguous. The CDR3 totals 13 residues. Deletions cut 6 bases from V and 9 bases from J, with 15 bases between.

The sample holds a few counts of this clone. This chain uses TRBV21-1 with TRBJ2-1; the table assigns TRBD2, which was not confirmed against the DNA. TRBV21-1 is described as a pseudogene. The CDR3 is 14 residues long. The CDR3 DNA follows: TGTGCCAGCAGCAAAGCGTGGACTAAAAACGAGCAGTTCTTC. Translation gives CASSKAWTKNEQFF.

This rearrangement joins TRBV30 to TRBJ1-1, with 7 bases matching TRBD1. CDR1 is GTSNPN, CDR2 SVGIG, per germline (reference sequence). The CDR3 covers 11 residues. Trimming took 2 bases from V and 10 from J; bases not matched to a gene: 4. Here the CDR3 reads CAWSSRDRAFF. In nucleotides, the CDR3 is TGTGCCTGGAGTTCGCGGGACAGAGCTTTCTTT.

This clone was found a few times. V gene TRBV7-2 combines with J gene TRBJ1-3, with no clear D. The CDR3 runs to 16 residues. CDR1 is SGHTA and CDR2 is FQGNSA in the germline V gene. Deletions cut 4 bases from V and 3 bases from J, with 16 bases between. The CDR3 region is CASSSNSLIGGNTIYF. For the CDR3, the DNA is TGTGCCAGCAGCTCGAACAGTCTTATTGGTGGAAACACCATATATTTT.

The chain joins TRBV7-6 to TRBJ2-1; D perhaps matches TRBD2 (7 bases). The V end was cut by 5 bases, the J end by 4 bases, with 18 bases between. Germline loops: CDR1 SGHVS, CDR2 FNYEAQ. The length of the CDR3 is 16 residues. CDR3 coding DNA: TGTGCCAGCAGCCCGGGGGGCGGGGGCCTATACAATGAGCAGTTCTTC. Protein product: CASSPGGGGLYNEQFF. The full variable domain, with the rest looked up from reference TRBV7-6 and TRBJ2-1, is GAGVSQSPRYKVTKRGQDVALRCDPISGHVSLYWYRQALGQGPEFLTYFNYEAQQDKSGLPNDRFSAERPEGSISTLTIQRTEQRDSAMYRCASSPGGGGLYNEQFFGPGTRLTVL.

The chain combines TRBV5-6 with TRBJ2-1; 8 bases line up with TRBD2. Looked up from germline, CDR1 is SGHDT and CDR2 is YYEEEE. V was clipped by 0 bases and J by 9 bases; unmatched bases: 17. The length of the CDR3 is 18 residues. CDR3 in amino acids: CASSLVLAGIHLGSEQFF. Here the CDR3 DNA reads TGTGCCAGCAGCTTGGTTCTAGCGGGTATACACCTTGGAAGTGAGCAGTTCTTC.

The rearrangement joins TRBV5-1 to TRBJ1-4; 9 positions agree with TRBD1. V was clipped by 4 bases and J by 5 bases; unmatched bases: 3. There are 14 residues in the CDR3. Germline CDR1 is SGHRS and CDR2 is YFSETQ. The CDR3 DNA is TGCGCCAGCAGCACGGGGACAGGGAATGAAAAACTGTTTTTT. Amino acid sequence: CASSTGTGNEKLFF.

The rearrangement joins TRBV1 to TRBJ2-5; TRBD1 reflects the table's D call only, with no check against the DNA. TRBV1 counts as a pseudogene. This CDR3 is 16 amino acids long. This CDR3 is CTSSQGCGAFGETQYF. CDR3 DNA sequence: TGCACCAGCAGCCAAGGGTGTGGGGCCTTCGGAGAGACCCAGTACTTC.